This record looks at one T cell receptor beta chain sequence and its context. Its target antigen remains unknown. No much larger clone exists at a distance of one base, and base qualities are not known. The data were obtained in a study of blood T cell repertoires in COVID-19 (dated by TCRdb to the early 2020s). About the full investigation: Samples covering the acute and convalescent phases of COVID-19 were provided by collaborators in the United States, Italy and Spain. Samples were obtained from the ongoing ImmuneRACE study (first 160 participants) and from about 1,300 subjects provided by 6 global collaborators. A de-identified subject ID, COVID-19 status, age in years and sex were almost always included in the sample metadata. Subjects who had been exposed to COVID-19, were actively infected with it, or had recovered from it provided the deeply sampled blood TCRbeta repertoires that made up the dataset. The material from the prospective study consisted of cDNA or gDNA derived from T cells, B-cell-depleted T cells, or PBMCs. Where HLA class I and class II types were available, the types were taken from metadata supplied by the sample provider, not from assay-based typing. The repertoires were made available in a free public database intended to serve as a resource for research on the immune response to SARS-CoV-2. The investigation overall reported the following: Clinical and demographic metadata were provided uncurated, with the amount varying by source and participant.

Whole blood was collected in K2EDTA tubes by collaborating institutions according to the institutions' own protocols. For TCRbeta analysis, collaborator samples were shipped as frozen whole blood, as isolated PBMCs, or as DNA extracted from either sample type. Germline trimming amounts to 4 bases on V and 5 bases on J, with 8 as the count of junction bases outside the gene matches. CDR1 and CDR2 (KGHSH, LQKENI) derive from the germline V gene. The cysteine opens and the phenylalanine closes a CDR3 of 15 amino acids. Just CDR3 DNA is preserved here, 45 bases in frame from base 1. The immunoSEQ Assay, a bias-controlled multiplex PCR, was used to amplify TCRbeta CDR3 regions from genomic DNA. As for how the authors treated the data: Nucleated cell counts per sample were estimated from amplification of reference gene primers within the assay. To quantify the absolute abundance of each unique TCRbeta CDR3 rearrangement, sequence reads were collapsed and filtered. For each sample, productive Simpson clonality was calculated as the square root of Simpson's diversity index over productive rearrangements. The clones in this table, taken by TCRdb from immuneACCESS, are in-frame only. Not every clone is retained; where verified, under half of the shortfall comes from an unresolved V gene, and the cause of the rest is unknown. V, J and clone size derive from that table, while D and trimming were established from the DNA sequence. The sample yields around 210,000 clones; roughly 88% were counted once. The ten biggest clones cover about 1.5% of the sample.

Recombination linked TRBV18 to TRBJ2-4; 7 central bases correspond to TRBD1. The sequencing input was peripheral blood. This receptor was identified in a man aged 18-30 years with active or convalescent COVID-19. The sequence in DNA is TGTGCCAGCTCACGGGGACAGATTGGGGAAAACATTCAGTACTTC. It specifies CASSRGQIGENIQYF.